This is a list of T cell receptor beta chains from one sample in a study of blood T cells in healthy people across ages. TCRdb recomputed calls from the 5' RACE reads with MiXCR, one row per CDR3 protein. The table includes roughly 2 million distinct CDR3 sequences, about 50% detected once. Sequences were obtained from blood. All receptors derive from a woman aged 40 to 50 in good health. The CDR3 runs from the conserved cysteine through the conserved F or W. D genes are given only for firm matches. Size is stated for part of the rows, as once, few or many counts, or as a class when the clone is expanded.

clone size: .
D gene: TRBD1
V gene: TRBV4-2
J gene: TRBJ1-2
CDR3 DNA: TGTGCCAGCAGCCAATACAGGGGGACGGCTGGCTACACCTTC
CDR3 protein: CASSQYRGTAGYTF

clone size: few
D gene: TRBD1
V gene: TRBV28
J gene: TRBJ2-7
CDR3 DNA: TGTGCCAGCAGTCCCGGGACAGGGGGTTTCGGCCAGTACTTC
CDR3 protein: CASSPGTGGFGQYF

clone size: .
D gene: .
V gene: TRBV2
J gene: TRBJ2-5
CDR3 DNA: TGTGCCAATACGGGACAACGGGAGACCCAGTACTTC
CDR3 protein: CANTGQRETQYF

clone size: .
D gene: .
V gene: TRBV7-9
J gene: TRBJ2-7
CDR3 DNA: TGTGCCAGCAGCCCCTGGCGGGATAGCTCCTACGAGCAGTACTTC
CDR3 protein: CASSPWRDSSYEQYF

clone size: .
D gene: TRBD2
V gene: TRBV5-1
J gene: TRBJ2-3
CDR3 DNA: TGCGCCAGCAGTTCCATACTAGCGGGGAGCACAGATACGCAGTATTTT
CDR3 protein: CASSSILAGSTDTQYF

clone size: .
D gene: TRBD2
V gene: TRBV7-2
J gene: TRBJ2-1
CDR3 DNA: TGTGCCAGCAGCTCCGGTTCGGGCGGGGGGAGAAATGAGCAGTTCTTC
CDR3 protein: CASSSGSGGGRNEQFF

clone size: many
D gene: .
V gene: TRBV7-2
J gene: TRBJ2-3
CDR3 DNA: TGTGCCAGCAGCCCCGGACGGAGCACAGATACGCAGTATTTT
CDR3 protein: CASSPGRSTDTQYF

clone size: once
D gene: TRBD2
V gene: TRBV7-9
J gene: TRBJ2-5
CDR3 DNA: TGTGCCAGCAGCCCCCGCTGGGGGGGAGAGTTGGAGACCCAGTACTTC
CDR3 protein: CASSPRWGGELETQYF

clone size: few
D gene: .
V gene: TRBV12-3/TRBV12-4
J gene: TRBJ2-3
CDR3 DNA: TGTGCCAGTGCCCGTTCTGACCCTAGCACAGATACGCAGTATTTT
CDR3 protein: CASARSDPSTDTQYF

clone size: few
D gene: TRBD1
V gene: TRBV7-2
J gene: TRBJ2-3
CDR3 DNA: TGTGCCGGCCGACAGGGTTCGGGAGATACGCAGTATTTT
CDR3 protein: CAGRQGSGDTQYF

clone size: few
D gene: TRBD1
V gene: TRBV18
J gene: TRBJ2-4
CDR3 DNA: TGTGCCAGCTCACCTTTAGGGACAGGGGAAAACATTCAGTACTTC
CDR3 protein: CASSPLGTGENIQYF

clone size: few
D gene: .
V gene: TRBV12-3/TRBV12-4
J gene: TRBJ2-5
CDR3 DNA: TGTGCCAGCAACAACAGGGAGAGGGGGGAGACCCAGTACTTC
CDR3 protein: CASNNRERGETQYF

clone size: .
D gene: .
V gene: TRBV2
J gene: TRBJ2-7
CDR3 DNA: TGTGCCAGCAGGAGGGAATTAGGGTACGAGCAGTACTTC
CDR3 protein: CASRRELGYEQYF

clone size: .
D gene: TRBD2
V gene: TRBV4-3
J gene: TRBJ2-3
CDR3 DNA: TGCGCCAGCAGCCAAGATAGCGGGGGGGCGAGTGCCACAGATACGCAGTATTTT
CDR3 protein: CASSQDSGGASATDTQYF

clone size: .
D gene: TRBD1
V gene: TRBV27
J gene: TRBJ2-7
CDR3 DNA: TGTGCCAGCAGGACAGGGGTAAACGAGCAGTACTTC
CDR3 protein: CASRTGVNEQYF

clone size: once
D gene: TRBD1
V gene: TRBV6-2/TRBV6-3
J gene: TRBJ1-1
CDR3 DNA: TGTGCCAGCAGTCCCGTAGACAGGGGGCTTACTGAAGCTTTCTTT
CDR3 protein: CASSPVDRGLTEAFF

clone size: few
D gene: .
V gene: TRBV7-2
J gene: TRBJ2-5
CDR3 DNA: TGTGCCAGCAGCTCAGAGGGACGCCTGACTACGGCCCAGTACTTC
CDR3 protein: CASSSEGRLTTAQYF

clone size: .
D gene: .
V gene: TRBV6-2/TRBV6-3
J gene: TRBJ2-1
CDR3 DNA: TGTGCCAGCAGTTACGTGGGACTTAACTCCTACAATGAGCAGTTCTTC
CDR3 protein: CASSYVGLNSYNEQFF

clone size: few
D gene: .
V gene: TRBV7-7
J gene: TRBJ2-5
CDR3 DNA: TGTGCTAGCAGCAGGGGATCGGGCCAGCAGTACTTC
CDR3 protein: CASSRGSGQQYF

clone size: .
D gene: .
V gene: TRBV6-6
J gene: TRBJ2-7
CDR3 DNA: TGTGCCAGCAGTCCCCCCGACAGGTACAATGAGCAGTACTTC
CDR3 protein: CASSPPDRYNEQYF

clone size: .
D gene: .
V gene: TRBV15
J gene: TRBJ1-2
CDR3 DNA: TGTGCCACCAGCAGCGGGGGCGCGTACTATGGCTACACCTTC
CDR3 protein: CATSSGGAYYGYTF

clone size: .
D gene: TRBD1
V gene: TRBV28
J gene: TRBJ1-4
CDR3 DNA: TGTGCCAGCAGTGAACGAGGGGGCATTGGTAATGAAAAACTGTTTTTT
CDR3 protein: CASSERGGIGNEKLFF

clone size: few
D gene: .
V gene: TRBV5-1
J gene: TRBJ2-3
CDR3 DNA: TGCGCCAGCAGCTTGGCCCTCTCCCTTAGCACAGATACGCAGTATTTT
CDR3 protein: CASSLALSLSTDTQYF

clone size: .
D gene: .
V gene: TRBV28
J gene: TRBJ2-3
CDR3 DNA: TGTGCCAGCAGTTTGTTAGGGGCGCGGGTGGAAGATACGCAGTATTTT
CDR3 protein: CASSLLGARVEDTQYF

clone size: .
D gene: .
V gene: TRBV6-5
J gene: TRBJ1-2
CDR3 DNA: TGTGCCAGCAGGGGTCACATGGTAGACTATGGCTACACCTTC
CDR3 protein: CASRGHMVDYGYTF

clone size: once
D gene: .
V gene: TRBV5-1
J gene: TRBJ2-5
CDR3 DNA: TGCGCCAGCAGCTCGGTGGGGGGCCTCCAAGAGACCCAGTACTTC
CDR3 protein: CASSSVGGLQETQYF

clone size: .
D gene: .
V gene: TRBV12-3/TRBV12-4
J gene: TRBJ2-6
CDR3 DNA: TGTGCCAGCAGTCCGGGCAAGTCTGGGGCCAACGTCCTGACTTTC
CDR3 protein: CASSPGKSGANVLTF

clone size: .
D gene: .
V gene: TRBV4-3
J gene: TRBJ2-4
CDR3 DNA: TGCGCCAGCAGCCAAGATCTGGAAGGAGCGGCGTACTTC
CDR3 protein: CASSQDLEGAAYF